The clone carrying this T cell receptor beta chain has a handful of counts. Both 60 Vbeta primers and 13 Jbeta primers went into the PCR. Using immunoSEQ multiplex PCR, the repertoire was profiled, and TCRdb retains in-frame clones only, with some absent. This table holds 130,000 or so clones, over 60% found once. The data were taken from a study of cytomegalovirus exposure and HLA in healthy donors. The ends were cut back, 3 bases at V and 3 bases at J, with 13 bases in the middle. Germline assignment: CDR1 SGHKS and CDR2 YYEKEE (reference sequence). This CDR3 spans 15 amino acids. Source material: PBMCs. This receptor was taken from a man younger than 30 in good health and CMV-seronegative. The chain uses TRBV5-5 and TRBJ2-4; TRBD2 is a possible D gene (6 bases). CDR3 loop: CASSWGGEVKNIQYF. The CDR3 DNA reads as TGTGCCAGCAGCTGGGGTGGGGAGGTCAAAAACATTCAGTACTTC.